Presented here are 10 T cell receptor beta chains from one specimen sequenced in a study of blood T cell repertoires in COVID-19. Here immunoSEQ multiplex PCR was the method, and the copy in TCRdb shows in-frame clones only, minus some. The sample consists of about 220,000 clones, more than 65% of them appearing once. Source material: peripheral blood. These TCRs come from a middle-aged man who had recovered from COVID-19.

V and J are TRBV5-1 and TRBJ1-2, with TRBD1 matching 9 bases. CDR1 and CDR2 (germline): SGHRS, YFSETQ. This CDR3 has 13 amino acids. The junction had 3 bases not matched to a gene; V was cut back by 3 bases and J by 6 bases. The CDR3 sequence is CASSSGQGDGYTF. In DNA, the CDR3 is TGCGCCAGCAGCTCGGGACAGGGAGATGGCTACACCTTC.

This clone turned up a few times. V usage is TRBV18 and J usage is TRBJ1-6, with 8 bases that match TRBD1. The germline V gene encodes CDR1 KGHSH and CDR2 LQKENI. V was clipped by 3 bases and J by 9 bases; unmatched bases: 4. The CDR3 totals 14 residues. The CDR3 protein is CASSPSGGGSPLHF. The CDR3 nucleotides read TGTGCCAGCTCACCTTCAGGGGGCGGTTCACCCCTCCACTTT.

This clone was seen more than once but under ten times. V gene TRBV7-9 combines with J gene TRBJ1-2, with D unclear. This CDR3 region has 13 residues. V was cut by 1 base and J by 2 bases, with 5 bases left in between. Per germline, CDR1 SEHNR and CDR2 FQNEAQ (reference sequence). CDR3 loop: CASSLGQNYGYTF. CDR3 coding DNA: TGTGCCAGCAGCTTAGGGCAGAACTATGGCTACACCTTC. Combining the CDR3 with reference TRBV7-9 and TRBJ1-2 gives the whole variable domain DTGVSQNPRHKITKRGQNVTFRCDPISEHNRLYWYRQTLGQGPEFLTYFQNEAQLEKSRLLSDRFSAERPKGSFSTLEIQRTEQGDSAMYLCASSLGQNYGYTFGSGTRLTVV.

This chain joins TRBV5-1 and TRBJ2-1, with 9 bases lining up with TRBD2. Germline loops: CDR1 SGHRS, CDR2 YFSETQ. CDR3 length: 17 amino acids. J gave up 5 bases and V 3 bases, and 12 bases lay outside the gene matches. CDR3 nucleotides: TGCGCCAGCAGCTGGGTAGCGGGAGAGTGGGGGGACAATGAGCAGTTCTTC. It yields the protein CASSWVAGEWGDNEQFF.

This chain links TRBV5-1 with TRBJ2-2; D possibly corresponds to TRBD2 (5 bases). This CDR3 is 17 amino acids long. Trimming took off 6 bases at V and 4 bases at J, with 22 bases between the two ends. The germline V gene has CDR1 SGHRS and CDR2 YFSETQ. In DNA, the CDR3 is TGCGCCAGCACTTTAACCATGGGCCGAGGGATCACCGGGGAGCTGTTTTTT. As protein: CASTLTMGRGITGELFF.

This sequence joins TRBV3-1 (or the pseudogene TRBV3-2) and TRBJ2-3; maybe TRBD1 (5 bases). CDR3 length: 16 amino acids. Trimming pared 4 bases from V and 2 bases from J, leaving 16 bases between. Germline V gene sequence: CDR1 LGHDT, CDR2 YNNKEL (reference sequence). The DNA of the CDR3 is TGTGCCAGCAGCCCCCTGGCAGGGATGGTCACAGATACGCAGTATTTT. This sequence encodes CASSPLAGMVTDTQYF.

V is TRBV5-4 and J is TRBJ2-4; 9 nucleotides agree with TRBD1. The CDR3 loop spans 17 amino acids. The V segment lost 3 bases and the J segment 6 bases; nucleotides outside the gene matches: 13. Per germline, CDR1 SGHNT and CDR2 YYREEE (reference sequence). CDR3 residues: CASSSQGGDRGLNIQYF. The CDR3 DNA reads as TGTGCCAGCAGCTCCCAAGGGGGAGACAGGGGGTTAAACATTCAGTACTTC.

The rearrangement uses TRBV9 and TRBJ1-2; possibly TRBD1 for D (5 bases). Germline V gene data show CDR1 as SGDLS and CDR2 as YYNGEE. The CDR3 has 13 amino acids. The germline V and J ends were trimmed by 2 bases and 1 base, with 6 bases remaining between them. CDR3 residues: CASSVDSNYGYTF. CDR3 nucleotides: TGTGCCAGCAGCGTTGACAGTAACTATGGCTACACCTTC. Full variable domain (rest looked up from reference TRBV9 and TRBJ1-2): DSGVTQTPKHLITATGQRVTLRCSPRSGDLSVYWYQQSLDQGLQFLIQYYNGEERAKGNILERFSAQQFPDLHSELNLSSLELGDSALYFCASSVDSNYGYTFGSGTRLTVV.

For this clone: Within the sample, other DNA sequences also encode this same CDR3. The V and J genes are TRBV5-1 and TRBJ2-3; possible D gene TRBD2, 5 bases. V lost 0 bases and J 3 bases, leaving 8 bases between the germline ends. From germline, CDR1 is SGHRS and CDR2 YFSETQ. There are 14 residues in the CDR3. DNA of the CDR3: TGCGCCAGCAGCTTGGGGTCGGGGACAGATACGCAGTATTTT. Translation: CASSLGSGTDTQYF. Full variable domain (outside the CDR3, taken from reference TRBV5-1 and TRBJ2-3): KAGVTQTPRYLIKTRGQQVTLSCSPISGHRSVSWYQQTPGQGLQFLFEYFSETQRNKGNFPGRFSGRQFSNSRSEMNVSTLELGDSALYLCASSLGSGTDTQYFGPGTRLTVL.

The chain links TRBV6-2 or TRBV6-3 to TRBJ2-3; 9 bases line up with TRBD1. This CDR3 region has 16 residues. J gave up 3 bases and V 0 bases, and 4 bases lay outside the gene matches. The germline gives CDR1 MNHEY, CDR2 SVGEGT. The CDR3 loop reads CASSYSLGQGTDTQYF. The CDR3 DNA sequence: TGTGCCAGCAGTTACTCTTTGGGACAGGGAACAGATACGCAGTATTTT.